A selection of T cell receptor beta chains follows, all from one sample in a study of T-cell memory formation after mild COVID-19. One entry per CDR3 protein results from TCRdb running MiXCR on the 5' RACE reads. Of fewer than 550,000 distinct CDR3 sequences in the sample, about 20% are singletons; the top ten hold roughly 8%. Sample: PBMCs or a T cell subset sorted from them (not recorded which). Receptors were obtained from an adult woman who had mild COVID-19 (a few samples of this study predate the infection). Cell type and time point are not known. Each CDR3 is given with its conserved first and last residue. The D gene is left open where the match is weak. Only some rows state a clone size, as once, few, many or a class for expanded clones.

cdr3_aa cdr3_nt v_call clone_size d_call j_call
CASSYSSGRETQYF TGTGCCAGCAGTTACTCGTCAGGTCGAGAGACCCAGTACTTC TRBV6-5 - - TRBJ2-5
CASSWGQSNYGYTF TGCGCCAGCAGCTGGGGACAGTCTAACTATGGCTACACCTTC TRBV4-1 - TRBD1 TRBJ1-2
CASSPGGINIQYF TGTGCCAGCAGCCCAGGGGGAATAAACATTCAGTACTTC TRBV7-2 few TRBD1 TRBJ2-4
CASSLKIGNTGELFF TGCGCCAGCAGCTTGAAGATTGGGAACACCGGGGAGCTGTTTTTT TRBV5-1 few - TRBJ2-2
CASSKQGTAPYGYTF TGTGCCAGCAGTAAACAGGGGACAGCTCCCTATGGCTACACCTTC TRBV27 once TRBD1 TRBJ1-2
CASSRTSQNTQYF TGTGCCAGCAGCCGGACTAGCCAAAATACGCAGTATTTT TRBV3-1 - TRBD2 TRBJ2-3
CASSPTGDGLFF TGCGCCAGCAGCCCCACAGGAGATGGTCTGTTTTTT TRBV4-1 - - TRBJ1-4
CASTISAGVPSYEQYF TGTGCCAGCACCATTTCAGCGGGAGTTCCCTCCTACGAGCAGTACTTC TRBV7-9 few TRBD2 TRBJ2-7
CASSWATSETQYF TGTGCCAGCAGTTGGGCGACTAGTGAGACCCAGTACTTC TRBV12-3/TRBV12-4 many - TRBJ2-5
CASSLPVWDETQYF TGTGCCAGCAGCTTACCCGTCTGGGACGAGACCCAGTACTTC TRBV7-9 - - TRBJ2-5
CATLEGARTDTQYF TGTGCCACCCTCGAGGGGGCACGAACAGATACGCAGTATTTT TRBV15 once TRBD1 TRBJ2-3
CASSGRDPLQGDTQYF TGTGCCAGCAGCGGCCGGGACCCACTTCAAGGCGATACGCAGTATTTT TRBV5-5 - - TRBJ2-3
CASSPGQGRVGGYTF TGTGCCAGCAGCCCGGGACAGGGGAGAGTGGGTGGCTACACCTTC TRBV27 - TRBD1 TRBJ1-2
CASSQKDFSYEQYF TGCGCCAGCAGCCAGAAGGATTTCTCCTACGAGCAGTACTTC TRBV4-1 few - TRBJ2-7
CATSGQGDYGYTF TGTGCCACCTCTGGCCAGGGAGACTATGGCTACACCTTC TRBV24-1 few - TRBJ1-2
CASSWGEGTEAFF TGTGCCAGTAGTTGGGGAGAGGGCACTGAAGCTTTCTTT TRBV19 many - TRBJ1-1
CASSERDSWGYTF TGTGCCAGCAGTGAAAGGGACAGCTGGGGCTACACCTTC TRBV2 - TRBD1 TRBJ1-2
CSARDSNEQFF TGCAGTGCTAGGGACTCCAATGAGCAGTTCTTC TRBV20-1 - - TRBJ2-1
CASGGTLAGELFF TGTGCCAGCGGAGGGACCCTGGCCGGGGAGCTGTTTTTT TRBV2 once - TRBJ2-2
CSVEMGRGLYEQYF TGCAGCGTTGAAATGGGCAGGGGGCTCTACGAGCAGTACTTC TRBV29-1 many TRBD1 TRBJ2-7
CASSRVQGAGSYEQYF TGCGCCAGCAGCCGAGTACAGGGGGCCGGTTCCTACGAGCAGTACTTC TRBV4-1 many TRBD1 TRBJ2-7
CASSLTAVSYNEQFF TGTGCCAGCAGCTTGACCGCCGTCTCCTACAATGAGCAGTTCTTC TRBV7-3 - - TRBJ2-1
CATSDITGGRGNEQFF TGTGCCACCAGTGATATAACCGGGGGACGAGGCAATGAGCAGTTCTTC TRBV24-1 - - TRBJ2-1
CASSYQLASGPYEQYF TGTGCCAGCAGTTATCAGCTGGCTAGCGGGCCGTACGAGCAGTACTTC TRBV6-5 few TRBD2 TRBJ2-7
CASSYGTDTEAFF TGTGCCAGCAGTTACGGGACAGACACTGAAGCTTTCTTT TRBV6-6 few TRBD1 TRBJ1-1
CASSLLDRDNSPLHF TGTGCCAGCAGTTTGTTGGACAGGGATAATTCACCCCTCCACTTT TRBV12-3/TRBV12-4 many TRBD1 TRBJ1-6
CASSMHEYLAYNEQFF TGTGCCAGTAGTATGCATGAATACCTAGCATACAATGAGCAGTTCTTC TRBV19 - - TRBJ2-1